The 19 T cell receptor beta chains presented below share a single source sample, sequenced in a study of cytomegalovirus exposure and HLA in healthy donors. The PCR employed 60 Vbeta primers together with 13 Jbeta primers. The method was immunoSEQ multiplex PCR; TCRdb's version includes in-frame clones alone and lacks a portion of them. The data show approximately 220,000 clones, over 70% seen once. Input material: PBMCs. The receptors stem from a boy aged 2 to 10 in good health and CMV-seronegative.

The chain has TRBV9 and TRBJ2-4, with 8 bases that match TRBD1. Germline assignment: CDR1 SGDLS and CDR2 YYNGEE. Trimming took 5 bases from V and 7 from J; bases not matched to a gene: 5. The CDR3 runs 13 residues. The CDR3 loop reads CASRGQAGNIQYF. The CDR3 DNA sequence: TGTGCCAGCAGGGGACAGGCCGGCAACATTCAGTACTTC.

V is TRBV2 and J is TRBJ2-1, with D possibly being TRBD2 (7 bases). V was trimmed by 7 bases and J by 7 bases, leaving 20 bases between them. This CDR3 has 15 amino acids. CDR1 and CDR2 from the germline V gene are SNHLY and FYNNEI. The CDR3 region is CASNLRGGKVNEQFF. CDR3 DNA sequence: TGTGCCAGCAATTTGAGGGGGGGGAAGGTGAATGAGCAGTTCTTC.

This clone was detected only once. J is TRBJ1-5 and V is TRBV30; D remains unclear. Trimming removed 7 bases at V and 3 bases at J, with 13 bases between. This CDR3 has 13 amino acids. Germline V CDR1 and CDR2: GTSNPN, SVGIG (reference sequence). CDR3 region: CASQEGDNQPQHF. The CDR3 region has the DNA TGTGCCTCCCAGGAGGGCGACAATCAGCCCCAGCATTTT.

This clone was detected only once. This chain joins TRBV11-2 and TRBJ2-1, with TRBD2 matching over 8 bases. V lost 5 bases, J lost 0 bases, and 9 bases stayed unmatched. The CDR3 loop spans 17 amino acids. Per germline, CDR1 SGHAT and CDR2 FQNNGV. CDR3 protein: CASSPGLAPLSYNEQFF. The CDR3 DNA sequence: TGTGCCAGCAGCCCCGGACTAGCCCCCCTCTCCTACAATGAGCAGTTCTTC.

This chain joins TRBV5-1 and TRBJ2-5; D might be TRBD2 (6 bases). The germline CDR1 and CDR2 sequences are SGHRS and YFSETQ. V lost 5 bases and J lost 5, with 13 bases in between. The CDR3 is made up of 13 amino acids. CDR3 residues: CASRLAAVETQYF. The CDR3 DNA is TGCGCCAGCAGATTAGCGGCCGTTGAGACCCAGTACTTC.

The chain is built from TRBV30 and TRBJ1-6; D perhaps matches TRBD1 (6 bases). V was shortened by 3 bases and J by 3 bases, with 6 bases between the two germline ends. The CDR3 covers 13 residues. Germline V gene data show CDR1 as GTSNPN and CDR2 as SVGIG (reference sequence). In DNA, the CDR3 is TGTGCCTGGAGGGACAGCTATAATTCACCCCTCCACTTT. Encoded protein: CAWRDSYNSPLHF.

This clone appeared once. This chain joins TRBV10-3 and TRBJ1-4, with 9 bases that match TRBD1. There are 13 residues in the CDR3. Per the germline V gene, CDR1 is ENHRY and CDR2 is SYGVKD. V shed 11 bases and J 4 bases; nucleotides not matched to a gene: 5. As DNA, the CDR3 is TGTGCCGCCACAGGGGGCGATAATGAAAAACTGTTTTTT. Translated: CAATGGDNEKLFF.

The V call is TRBV5-4, the J call TRBJ2-3, with no clear D. Germline CDR1 is SGHNT and CDR2 is YYREEE (reference sequence). The V end lost 1 base, the J end lost 0 bases, and 3 bases lay between the germline ends. The CDR3 has 13 amino acids. The CDR3 bases are TGTGCCAGCAGCTTGATAAGCACAGATACGCAGTATTTT. Translating it yields CASSLISTDTQYF.

This clone showed up just a few times. The gene calls are TRBV2 and TRBJ1-1; 7 bases line up with TRBD1. CDR1 is SNHLY, CDR2 FYNNEI, per germline. With 6 bases clipped from V and 6 bases from J, the junction kept 4 bases outside the gene matches. This CDR3 is 12 amino acids long. The CDR3 loop reads CASRGDSPEAFF. CDR3 in DNA: TGTGCCAGCAGGGGGGACAGCCCTGAAGCTTTCTTT.

The genes are TRBV6-5 and TRBJ2-3, with 7 positions matching TRBD2. Per germline, CDR1 MNHEY and CDR2 SVGAGI. The CDR3 consists of 15 residues. Trimming at V came to 4 bases and at J to 2 bases, leaving 6 bases not matched to a gene. The CDR3 reads CASSSPSGLTDTQYF. Here the CDR3 DNA reads TGTGCCAGCAGTTCCCCTAGCGGACTCACAGATACGCAGTATTTT.

The table lists this clone with a count of one. The junction shows a germline mismatch at one end, possibly a read error. V usage is TRBV7-7 and J usage is TRBJ2-1; 8 nucleotides agree with TRBD2. Germline lookup yields CDR1 SSHAT and CDR2 FNYEAQ (reference sequence). The CDR3 runs to 15 residues. CDR3 loop: CASSLGAGASDEQFF. The CDR3 region has the DNA TGTGCTAGCAGCTTAGGAGCGGGAGCTTCGGATGAGCAGTTCTTC.

The chain uses TRBV9 and TRBJ2-1; tentative D call: TRBD1 (6 bases). From germline, CDR1 is SGDLS and CDR2 YYNGEE. CDR3 length equals 15 residues. The V end was cut by 4 bases, the J end by 4 bases, with 15 bases between. CDR3 nucleotides: TGTGCCAGCAGCCCATCCATCGACAGGTACAATGAGCAGTTCTTC. It encodes CASSPSIDRYNEQFF.

This chain connects TRBV27 to TRBJ2-3, with 7 bases aligning to TRBD2. Germline CDR1 is MNHEY and CDR2 is SMNVEV (reference sequence). V shed 2 bases and J 5 bases; nucleotides not matched to a gene: 16. The CDR3 consists of 18 residues. CDR3 in DNA: TGTGCCAGCAGTTTAAGGGGTCGTGCGGGAGCCGGGAGAGATACGCAGTATTTT. Translated: CASSLRGRAGAGRDTQYF.

This clone has a single count. The rearrangement uses TRBV6-1 and TRBJ1-3; D is possibly TRBD1 (5 bases). Trimming pared 5 bases from V and 0 bases from J, leaving 11 bases between. In germline, CDR1 is MNHNS, CDR2 SASEGT. CDR3 size: 15 residues. The CDR3 DNA follows: TGTGCCAGCAGTTCCCAGGGAAACTCTGGAAACACCATATATTTT. Encoded protein: CASSSQGNSGNTIYF.

V is TRBV6-5 and J is TRBJ2-5, with 8 bases that match TRBD1. V trimming: 6 bases; J trimming: 4 bases; junction bases outside the gene matches: 4. The CDR3 is made up of 13 amino acids. Germline CDR1 MNHEY, CDR2 SVGAGI. The CDR3 here is CASRRQGRETQYF. CDR3 sequence (DNA): TGTGCCAGCAGACGACAGGGGAGAGAGACCCAGTACTTC.

The chain has TRBV5-4 and TRBJ2-2; the D gene is possibly TRBD2 (5 bases). In germline, CDR1 is SGHNT, CDR2 YYREEE (reference sequence). The CDR3 covers 13 residues. V lost 4 bases to trimming and J lost 4 bases, with 8 bases between them. The CDR3 DNA is TGTGCCAGCAGCGGACGGGGCACCGGGGAGCTGTTTTTT. Protein sequence: CASSGRGTGELFF. Variable domain in full (rest from reference TRBV5-4 and TRBJ2-2): ETGVTQSPTHLIKTRGQQVTLRCSSQSGHNTVSWYQQALGQGPQFIFQYYREEENGRGNFPPRFSGLQFPNYSSELNVNALELDDSALYLCASSGRGTGELFFGEGSRLTVL.

The chain has TRBV5-1 and TRBJ2-7, with D maybe TRBD1 (5 bases). The CDR3 length is 14 residues. The V end lost 4 bases, the J end lost 2 bases, and 13 bases lay between the germline ends. The germline CDR1 and CDR2 sequences are SGHRS and YFSETQ. The CDR3 reads CASSPLRAAYEQYF. The CDR3 DNA follows: TGCGCCAGCAGCCCCCTCAGGGCGGCCTACGAGCAGTACTTC.

The chain couples TRBV13 to TRBJ2-4; 9 nucleotides line up with TRBD2. Trimming removed 5 bases from V and 5 bases from J; junction bases left unmatched: 7. The V gene's germline CDR1 is PRHDT and CDR2 FYEKMQ (reference sequence). The CDR3 runs 15 residues. CDR3 in DNA: TGTGCCAGCAGCCCGAGCGGGAGGTGGGAAAACATTCAGTACTTC. Translating gives CASSPSGRWENIQYF.

V is TRBV7-3 and J is TRBJ2-2; TRBD2 matches at 7 bases. The CDR3 loop spans 16 amino acids. Trimming removed 0 bases from V and 4 bases from J; junction bases left unmatched: 5. The germline V gene has CDR1 SGHTA and CDR2 FQGTGA. The CDR3 DNA reads TGTGCCAGCAGCTTAACTTCGGGGGAGGGCACCGGGGAGCTGTTTTTT. It specifies CASSLTSGEGTGELFF.